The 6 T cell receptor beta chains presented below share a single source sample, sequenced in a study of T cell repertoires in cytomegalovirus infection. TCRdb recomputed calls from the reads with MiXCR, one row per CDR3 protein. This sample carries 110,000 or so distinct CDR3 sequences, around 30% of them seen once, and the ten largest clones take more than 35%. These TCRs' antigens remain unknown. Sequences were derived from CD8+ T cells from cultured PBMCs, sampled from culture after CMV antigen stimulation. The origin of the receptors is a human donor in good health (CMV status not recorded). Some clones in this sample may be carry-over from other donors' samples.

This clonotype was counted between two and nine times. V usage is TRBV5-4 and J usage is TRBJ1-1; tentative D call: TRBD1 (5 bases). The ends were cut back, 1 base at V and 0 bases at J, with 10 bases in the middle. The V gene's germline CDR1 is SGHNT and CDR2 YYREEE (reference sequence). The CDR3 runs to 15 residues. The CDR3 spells CASSLWGGLNTEAFF. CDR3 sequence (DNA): TGTGCCAGCAGCTTGTGGGGGGGACTGAACACTGAAGCTTTCTTT.

The CDR3 spells CASAEPGGGAFF. The DNA of the CDR3 is TGTGCCAGCGCGGAGCCGGGGGGAGGGGCTTTCTTT. The gene calls are TRBV25-1 and TRBJ1-1; D is possibly TRBD1 (5 bases). Germline V CDR1 and CDR2: MGHDK, SYGVNS. The germline V and J ends were trimmed by 8 bases and 11 bases, with 18 bases remaining between them. The CDR3 is made up of 12 amino acids.

The CDR3 DNA follows: TGTGCCAGCAGCCTGGACAGGGGGCTCCCCTACGAGCAGTACTTC. Amino acid sequence: CASSLDRGLPYEQYF. J is TRBJ2-7 and V is TRBV7-2; 11 nucleotides match TRBD1. Trimming took 5 bases from V and 2 from J; bases not matched to a gene: 5. CDR1 is SGHTA and CDR2 is FQGNSA in the germline V gene. This CDR3 has 15 amino acids.

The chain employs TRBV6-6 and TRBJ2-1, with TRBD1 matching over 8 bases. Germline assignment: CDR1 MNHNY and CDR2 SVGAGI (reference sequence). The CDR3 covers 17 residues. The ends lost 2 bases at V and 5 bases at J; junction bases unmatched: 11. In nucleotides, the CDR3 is TGTGCCAGCAGTTACCTATCCCGGGACAGGTCAGACAATGAGCAGTTCTTC. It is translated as CASSYLSRDRSDNEQFF.

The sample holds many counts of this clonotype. The CDR3 bases are TGTGCCAGCAGAATTGGCACAGATACGCAGTATTTT. As protein: CASRIGTDTQYF. The chain carries TRBV7-9 and TRBJ2-3; no firm D call. This CDR3 is 12 amino acids long. With 6 bases removed from V and 1 base from J, the gap between germline ends came to 5 bases. Per the germline V gene, CDR1 is SEHNR and CDR2 is FQNEAQ (reference sequence).

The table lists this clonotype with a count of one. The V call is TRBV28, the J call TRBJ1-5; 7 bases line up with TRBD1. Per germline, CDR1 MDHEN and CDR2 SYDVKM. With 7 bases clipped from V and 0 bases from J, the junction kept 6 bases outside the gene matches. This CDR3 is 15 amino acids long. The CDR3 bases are TGTGCCAGCAAGGGGGGACAGTATAGCAATCAGCCCCAGCATTTT. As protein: CASKGGQYSNQPQHF.